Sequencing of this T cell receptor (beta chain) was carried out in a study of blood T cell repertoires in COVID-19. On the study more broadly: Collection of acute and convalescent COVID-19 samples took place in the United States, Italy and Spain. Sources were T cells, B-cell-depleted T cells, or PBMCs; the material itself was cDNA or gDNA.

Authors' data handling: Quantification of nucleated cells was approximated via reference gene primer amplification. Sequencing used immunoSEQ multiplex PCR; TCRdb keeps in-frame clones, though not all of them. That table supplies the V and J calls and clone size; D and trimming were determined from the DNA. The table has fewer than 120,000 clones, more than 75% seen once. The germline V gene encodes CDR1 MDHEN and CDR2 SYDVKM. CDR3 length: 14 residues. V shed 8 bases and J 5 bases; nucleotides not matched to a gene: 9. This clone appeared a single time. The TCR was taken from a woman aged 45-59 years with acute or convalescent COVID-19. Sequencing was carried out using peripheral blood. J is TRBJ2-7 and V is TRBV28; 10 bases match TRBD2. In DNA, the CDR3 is TGTGCCAGCGGAAACCTTAGCGGGAGGAACGAGCAGTACTTC. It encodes CASGNLSGRNEQYF.